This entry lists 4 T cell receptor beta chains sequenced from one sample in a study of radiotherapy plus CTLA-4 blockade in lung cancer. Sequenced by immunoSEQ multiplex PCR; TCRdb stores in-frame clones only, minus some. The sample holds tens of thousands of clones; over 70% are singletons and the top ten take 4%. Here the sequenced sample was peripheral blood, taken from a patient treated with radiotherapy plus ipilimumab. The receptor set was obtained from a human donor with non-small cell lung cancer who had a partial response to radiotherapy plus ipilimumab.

CDR3 in amino acids: CASSLVGQGTDTQYF. In DNA, the CDR3 is TGTGCCAGCAGCTTAGTGGGACAGGGAACAGATACGCAGTATTTT. The chain uses TRBV7-2 and TRBJ2-3, with 9 bases lining up with TRBD1. The CDR3 is 15 amino acids. V shed 1 base, J shed 3 bases, and the junction held 2 bases outside the gene matches. Germline V gene sequence: CDR1 SGHTA, CDR2 FQGNSA.

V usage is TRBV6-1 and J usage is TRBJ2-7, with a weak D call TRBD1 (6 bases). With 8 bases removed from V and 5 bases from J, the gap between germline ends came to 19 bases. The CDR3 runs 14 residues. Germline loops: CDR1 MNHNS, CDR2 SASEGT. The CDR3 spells CASPEIQGSDEQYF. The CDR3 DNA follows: TGTGCCAGCCCCGAGATTCAGGGGTCCGACGAGCAGTACTTC.

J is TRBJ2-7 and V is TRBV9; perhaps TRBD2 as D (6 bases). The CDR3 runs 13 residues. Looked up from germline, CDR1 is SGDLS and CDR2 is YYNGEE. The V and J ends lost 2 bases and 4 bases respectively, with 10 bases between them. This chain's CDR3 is CASSVETSYEQYF. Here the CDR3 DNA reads TGTGCCAGCAGCGTCGAGACTAGTTACGAGCAGTACTTC.

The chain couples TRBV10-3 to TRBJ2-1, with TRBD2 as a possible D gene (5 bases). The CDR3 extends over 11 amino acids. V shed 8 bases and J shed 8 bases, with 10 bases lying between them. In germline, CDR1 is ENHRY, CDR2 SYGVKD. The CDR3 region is CAISGLDEQFF. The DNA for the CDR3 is TGTGCCATCTCCGGACTTGATGAGCAGTTCTTC.